This T cell receptor beta chain derives from a study of CD8+ T cells in alopecia areata. Overall study context: Treated patients received severity scores based on the percentage of scalp area affected.

About this clone itself: The antigen is not known.

Study findings and constraints: Normal scalp had lower clonality than lesional scalp, with alopecia totalis/universalis lesions showing this most strongly.

Germline CDR1 GTSNPN, CDR2 SVGIG (reference sequence). The J segment lost 14 bases and the V segment lost 2 bases, leaving 12 bases of the junction unmatched. The length of the CDR3 is 15 residues. Treatment defined: oral pan-JAK inhibitor, 5-10 mg twice daily. RNA was extracted and reverse transcribed into cDNA as the sequencing template. Sequencing was performed with immunoSEQ multiplex PCR; in TCRdb, only in-frame clones are kept and a portion is missing. The data hold about 140,000 clones, with approximately 86% observed a single time. This clonotype originated in a human donor with alopecia areata. This chain links TRBV30 with TRBJ2-1, with 13 bases lining up with TRBD2. The sample here was CD8+ T cells sorted from blood, taken at week 4, from a patient treated with tofacitinib. DNA for the CDR3: TGTGCCTGGAGTCCGCCGGGACTAGCGGGAAGGGGAGAGTTCTTC. Its translation is CAWSPPGLAGRGEFF.